The present T cell receptor beta chain was sequenced within a study of early T cells in non-severe SARS-CoV-2 infection. Tagging with unique molecular identifiers was applied to individual cDNA molecules. TCRdb ran MiXCR on the 5' RACE reads and lists one entry per CDR3 protein. The data contain tens of thousands of distinct CDR3 sequences, more than 4.5% of them seen just once; the ten biggest clones take up approximately 6%. Study-wide points: Anti-spike CD8 responses were favored in VDJdb matching, and private and CD4 specificities were missed.

This clonotype was detected ten times or more. Its specificity is unknown. This sequence originates from an adult who was a healthcare worker with PCR-confirmed SARS-CoV-2 infection or an uninfected control (not recorded which). Sample: whole blood, taken at baseline.

The CDR3 sequence is CAISDKLAGNEQYF. CDR3 DNA: TGTGCCATCAGTGACAAATTGGCAGGGAACGAGCAGTACTTC. This chain connects TRBV10-3 to TRBJ2-7, with D tentatively TRBD1 (5 bases). CDR1 and CDR2 (germline): ENHRY, SYGVKD. Trimming pared 3 bases from V and 5 bases from J, leaving 14 bases between. The CDR3 is made up of 14 amino acids.